At least ten counts were recorded for the clone carrying this TCR beta chain. The data originate from a study of T cells in Graves' hyperthyroidism and ophthalmopathy. RNA transcripts provided the source from which TCR beta CDR3 regions were amplified. Using the HTBI primer set, a first-round RT-PCR was run on the TCR CDR3. TCRdb used MiXCR to reprocess the multiplex PCR reads, holding one entry per CDR3 protein. The profile shows 250,000 to 300,000 distinct CDR3 sequences, about 19% of them singletons. V shed 5 bases and J shed 2 bases, with 14 bases lying between them. The CDR3 totals 15 residues. Germline CDR1 is SGHRS and CDR2 is YFSETQ.

This TCR derives from a man between 45 and 60 years old with Graves' ophthalmopathy. Source material: blood. This chain joins TRBV5-1 and TRBJ2-1, with D possibly being TRBD2 (6 bases). This CDR3 is CASSSADYPYNEQFF. CDR3 coding DNA: TGCGCCAGCAGTAGCGCGGACTACCCCTACAATGAGCAGTTCTTC.